This section outlines one T cell receptor beta chain sequence together with its context. The target antigen is unknown. The V and J ends lost 6 bases and 0 bases respectively, with 14 bases between them. This CDR3 is 15 amino acids long. In germline, CDR1 is LGHDT, CDR2 YNNKEL (reference sequence). This sample stems from a study of response to subunit inactivated influenza vaccine. Findings of the study overall: With each seasonal influenza vaccination, the authors suggested, few new T cells are recruited.

TCRdb re-derived calls from the RT-PCR reads in MiXCR, one entry per CDR3 protein. The sample carries around 540,000 distinct CDR3 sequences, roughly 10% recorded once. Specimen: PBMCs from blood, collected on the day of vaccination. This chain uses TRBV3-1 with TRBJ1-2; D gene unclear. This clonotype was sampled from a man between 50 and 59 years old who received an inactivated influenza vaccine. The CDR3 sequence is CASSLGQITNYGYTF. DNA of the CDR3: TGTGCCAGCAGTCTCGGTCAGATAACTAACTATGGCTACACCTTC.